This paragraph reports one T cell receptor beta chain. This clone's antigen is unknown. Within one base of it there is no much larger clone, and no base qualities were kept. Receptor amplification or capture employed multiplex PCR. The sample was run on an Illumina HiSeq 2500. TCRbeta libraries were built by three rounds of nested PCR using primers (Table S4), following protocols modified from ARM-PCR. Before sequencing, PCR products of 200-500 bp were cut from the gel and purified using the QIAquick gel extraction kit. As for the authors' bioinformatics: Trimmomatic was used to clean the reads, FLASH merged the cleaned reads into complete CDR3 sequences, and MiTCR assigned the sequences to V(D)J germline segments. Clonal diversity was calculated as the inverse Simpson's index using VDJtools. In-frame sequences lacking a premature stop codon were counted as productive reads. The raw public data were reprocessed by TCRdb itself: fastp quality trimming at Q25, MiXCR clonotype calling, in-frame beta chains only. Every CDR3 protein is listed once, alongside the most common genes and DNA of its rows. The V and J calls follow TCRdb's processing rather than the paper's. For this sample the table gives some 100,000 distinct CDR3 sequences, of which roughly 77% were detected only once. Approximately 35% of the sample is held by the ten biggest clonotypes.

Bulk unsorted tissue served as the source for RNA extraction, and RNA quality was assessed using a NanoDrop ND-1000 and an Agilent 2100. Newly diagnosed lung cancer patients without prior chemotherapy who had been admitted for thoracic surgery in China between August and November 2014 were enrolled as donors. Patients who had received previous radiotherapy or chemotherapy, or who had another concurrent cancer, were excluded from the study. Pieces of surgical tissue measuring about 1-2.1 cm3 were kept in RNAlater solution and stored at -80 degrees C until use. The sample originates from a study of tumor and adjacent non-tumor tissue in lung cancer (dated by TCRdb to 2017 to 2018). Regarding the research as a whole: The cohort included 12 adenocarcinoma, 2 squamous cell carcinoma and 1 small cell lung cancer patients. The approximately 15 patients were aged about 30 to 80 years, included 10 men and 5 women, and had TNM stage I to III disease. The study compared bulk TCRbeta repertoires between lung tumor tissue and matched distant non-tumor lung tissue from 15 lung cancer patients. TCRbeta CDR3 sequencing was performed on 30 to 35 paired specimens, with one tumor sample and one normal lung sample collected per patient. Sequencing produced 130 million or so productive TCRbeta reads in total, an average of approximately 3.9 million reads per sample.

What the authors observed across the whole study: Peripheral blood was not sequenced, so blood TCRbeta repertoires were not examined in the lung cancer patients of the study. Significantly higher TCR diversity was found in younger patients, and higher tumor TCR diversity was associated with shorter overall and disease-free survival. TCR diversity (inverse Simpson) was significantly higher in tumor than in normal lung tissue (roughly 430 vs 170, P = 0.0075, Mann-Whitney U test). Neither the sequencing platform nor unique molecular identifiers are named or mentioned anywhere in the methods. Only 15 or so patients were included in the cohort, and the need for larger samples and more detailed clinical data was noted by the authors. The top 100 clones made up a significantly larger cumulative share of the repertoire in normal lung than in tumor tissue.

CDR3 length: 13 amino acids, cysteine to phenylalanine. The read is trimmed to its CDR3 DNA, 39 bases read in frame from base 1. CDR1 and CDR2, per the germline V gene, are SGHAT and FQNNGV. V and J are truncated by 3 bases and 4 bases respectively, leaving an intervening sequence of 10 bases. The chain uses TRBV11-2 and TRBJ2-7, with the D gene too uncertain to name. The sample taken for sequencing was lung tumor tissue. The sequence derives from a woman between 55 and 75 years old with non-small cell lung cancer. The nucleotide sequence is TGTGCCAGCAGCTTTAGCCCCCCTTACGAGCAGTACTTC. The translation is CASSFSPPYEQYF.